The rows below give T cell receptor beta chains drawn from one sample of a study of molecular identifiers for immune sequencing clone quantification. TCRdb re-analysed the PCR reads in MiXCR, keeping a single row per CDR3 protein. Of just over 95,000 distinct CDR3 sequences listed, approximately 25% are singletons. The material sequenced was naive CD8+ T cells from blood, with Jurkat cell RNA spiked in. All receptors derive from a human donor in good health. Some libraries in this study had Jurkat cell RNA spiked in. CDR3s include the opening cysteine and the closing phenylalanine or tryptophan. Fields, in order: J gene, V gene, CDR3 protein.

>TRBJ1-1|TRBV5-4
CASSLGTGVGTEAFF
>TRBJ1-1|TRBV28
CASSSPQGMNTEAFF
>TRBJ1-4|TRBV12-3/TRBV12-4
CASSSGGEKLFF
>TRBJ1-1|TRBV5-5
CASSTFGIPNTEAFF
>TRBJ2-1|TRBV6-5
CASSYTQGSNERFF
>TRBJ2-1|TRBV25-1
CASSVWGGGGAGRPGNEQFF
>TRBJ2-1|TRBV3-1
CASSDAAGNLLAGPGEQFF
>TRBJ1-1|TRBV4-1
CASSRRGGGEGTEAFF
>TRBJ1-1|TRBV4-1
CASSQNGVTRNEAFF
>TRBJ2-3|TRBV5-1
CASPNPAAGGSDTQYF
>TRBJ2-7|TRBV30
CAWSGTTSGYEQYF
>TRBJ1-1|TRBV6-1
CASSALTGVLNAEAFF
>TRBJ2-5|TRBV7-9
CASSLNRGLAQETQYF
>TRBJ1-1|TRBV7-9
CASSGPTGEPKNTEAFF
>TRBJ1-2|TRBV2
CARAGAVQGYGYTF
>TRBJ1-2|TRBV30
CAWSPNYGYTF
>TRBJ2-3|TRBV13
CASSLAGATTAAQYF
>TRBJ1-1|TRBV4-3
CASSQGPGGQDTEAFF
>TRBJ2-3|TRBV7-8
CASSLAVGRSDTQYF
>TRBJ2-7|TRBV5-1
CASSFSSQRGVYEQYF
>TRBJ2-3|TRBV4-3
CASSPRWGAVDTQYF
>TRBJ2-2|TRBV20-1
CSAGPVRAGELFF
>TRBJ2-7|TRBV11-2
CASSLDGGSRYYEQYF
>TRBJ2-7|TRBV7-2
CASSGRTSGGADAYEQYF